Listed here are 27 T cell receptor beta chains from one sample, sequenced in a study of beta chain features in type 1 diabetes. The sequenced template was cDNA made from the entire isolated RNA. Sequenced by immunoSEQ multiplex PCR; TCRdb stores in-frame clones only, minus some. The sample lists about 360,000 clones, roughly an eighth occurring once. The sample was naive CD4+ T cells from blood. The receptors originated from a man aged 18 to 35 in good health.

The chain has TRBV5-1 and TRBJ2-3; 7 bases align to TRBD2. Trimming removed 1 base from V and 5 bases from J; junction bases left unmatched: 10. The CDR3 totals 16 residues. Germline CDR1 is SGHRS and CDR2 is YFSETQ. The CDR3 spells CASSLRGLPSEDTQYF. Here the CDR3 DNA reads TGCGCCAGCAGCTTGCGGGGACTACCCTCCGAAGATACGCAGTATTTT.

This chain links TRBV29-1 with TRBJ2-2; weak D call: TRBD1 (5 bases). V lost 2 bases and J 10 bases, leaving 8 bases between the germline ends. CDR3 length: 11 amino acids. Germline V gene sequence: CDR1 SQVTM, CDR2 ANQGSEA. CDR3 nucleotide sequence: TGCAGCGTTGAAAGGGGCGAGGAGCTGTTTTTT. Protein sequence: CSVERGEELFF.

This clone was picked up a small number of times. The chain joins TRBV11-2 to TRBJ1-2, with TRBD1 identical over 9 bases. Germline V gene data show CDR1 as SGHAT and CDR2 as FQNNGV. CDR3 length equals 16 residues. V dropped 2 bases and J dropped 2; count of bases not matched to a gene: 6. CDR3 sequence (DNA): TGTGCCAGCAGCTTAAACCGGGACAGGGCCAACTATGGCTACACCTTC. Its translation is CASSLNRDRANYGYTF. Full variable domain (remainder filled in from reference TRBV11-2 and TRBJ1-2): EAGVAQSPRYKIIEKRQSVAFWCNPISGHATLYWYQQILGQGPKLLIQFQNNGVVDDSQLPKDRFSAERLKGVDSTLKIQPAKLEDSAVYLCASSLNRDRANYGYTFGSGTRLTVV.

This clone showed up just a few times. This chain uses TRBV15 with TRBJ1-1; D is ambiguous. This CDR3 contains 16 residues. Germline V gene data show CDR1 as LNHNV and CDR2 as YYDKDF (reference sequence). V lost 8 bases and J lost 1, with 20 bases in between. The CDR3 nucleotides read TGTGCCACCCAGCCCGGGAGAGGGTTGACGAACACTGAAGCTTTCTTT. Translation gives CATQPGRGLTNTEAFF.

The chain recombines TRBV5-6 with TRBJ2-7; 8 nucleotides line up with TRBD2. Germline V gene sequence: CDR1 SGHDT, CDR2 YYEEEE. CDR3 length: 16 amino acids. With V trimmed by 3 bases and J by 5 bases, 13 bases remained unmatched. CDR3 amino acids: CASSWGRPDGGDEQYF. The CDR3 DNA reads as TGTGCCAGCAGCTGGGGAAGACCCGACGGGGGGGACGAGCAGTACTTC.

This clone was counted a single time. This CDR3 is CASSLGGGAGDTQYF. CDR3 in DNA: TGTGCCAGCAGCTTAGGCGGGGGGGCTGGTGATACGCAGTATTTT. The genes are TRBV11-2 and TRBJ2-3; 9 nucleotides agree with TRBD2. The germline gives CDR1 SGHAT, CDR2 FQNNGV. With 1 base clipped from V and 6 bases from J, the junction kept 5 bases outside the gene matches. CDR3 length: 15 amino acids.

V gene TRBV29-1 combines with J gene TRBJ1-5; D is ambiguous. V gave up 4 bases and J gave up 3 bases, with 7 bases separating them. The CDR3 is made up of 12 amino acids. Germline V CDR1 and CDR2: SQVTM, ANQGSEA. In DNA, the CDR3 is TGCAGCGTTGGCGGGGTCAATCAGCCCCAGCATTTT. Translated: CSVGGVNQPQHF.

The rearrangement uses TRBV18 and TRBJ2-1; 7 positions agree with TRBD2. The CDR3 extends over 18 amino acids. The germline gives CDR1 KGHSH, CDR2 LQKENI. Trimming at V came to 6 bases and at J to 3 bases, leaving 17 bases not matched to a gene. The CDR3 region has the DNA TGTGCCAGCTCGGACCGGGGTTTCGCGGGAGACAACTACAATGAGCAGTTCTTC. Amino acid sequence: CASSDRGFAGDNYNEQFF.

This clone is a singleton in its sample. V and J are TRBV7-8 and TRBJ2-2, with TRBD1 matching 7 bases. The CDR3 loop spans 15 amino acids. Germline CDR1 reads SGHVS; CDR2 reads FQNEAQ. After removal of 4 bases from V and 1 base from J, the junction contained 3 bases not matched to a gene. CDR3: CASSSWTGNTGELFF. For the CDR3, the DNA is TGTGCCAGCAGCTCCTGGACAGGGAACACCGGGGAGCTGTTTTTT.

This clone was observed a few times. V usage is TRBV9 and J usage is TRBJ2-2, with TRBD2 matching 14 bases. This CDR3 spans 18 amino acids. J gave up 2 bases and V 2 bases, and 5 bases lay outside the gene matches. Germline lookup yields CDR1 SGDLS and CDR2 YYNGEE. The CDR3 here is CASSVRLAGGLNTGELFF. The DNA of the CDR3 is TGTGCCAGCAGCGTCAGACTAGCGGGAGGGCTTAACACCGGGGAGCTGTTTTTT.

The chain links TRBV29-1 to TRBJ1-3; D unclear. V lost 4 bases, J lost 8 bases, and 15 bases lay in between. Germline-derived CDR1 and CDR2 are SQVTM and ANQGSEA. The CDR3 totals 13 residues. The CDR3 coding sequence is TGCAGCGTTGCCGGGTCGCCCCAAGACACCATATATTTT. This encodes CSVAGSPQDTIYF.

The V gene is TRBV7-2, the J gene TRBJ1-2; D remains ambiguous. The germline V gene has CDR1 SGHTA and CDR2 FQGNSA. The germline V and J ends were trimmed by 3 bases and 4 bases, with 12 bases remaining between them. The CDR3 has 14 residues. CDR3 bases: TGTGCCAGCAGCTTGTTGCCCGAGTCCTATGGCTACACCTTC. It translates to CASSLLPESYGYTF.

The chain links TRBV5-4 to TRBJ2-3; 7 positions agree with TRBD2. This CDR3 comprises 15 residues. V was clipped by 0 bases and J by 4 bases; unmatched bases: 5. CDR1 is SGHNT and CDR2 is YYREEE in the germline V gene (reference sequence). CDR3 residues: CASSLGGRGADTQYF. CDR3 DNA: TGTGCCAGCAGCTTGGGCGGGAGAGGGGCAGATACGCAGTATTTT.

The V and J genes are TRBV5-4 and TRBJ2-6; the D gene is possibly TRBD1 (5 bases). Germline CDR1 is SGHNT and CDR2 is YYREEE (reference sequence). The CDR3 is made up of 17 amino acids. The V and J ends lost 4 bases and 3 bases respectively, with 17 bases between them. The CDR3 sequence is CASSPTVPIVGANVLTF. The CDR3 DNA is TGTGCCAGCAGCCCGACAGTCCCCATCGTTGGGGCCAACGTCCTGACTTTC.

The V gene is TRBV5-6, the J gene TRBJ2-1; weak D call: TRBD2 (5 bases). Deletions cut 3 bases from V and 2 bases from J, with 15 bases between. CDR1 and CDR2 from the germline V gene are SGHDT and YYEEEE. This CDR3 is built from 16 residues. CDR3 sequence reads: CASSSGEQRAYNEQFF. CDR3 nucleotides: TGTGCCAGCAGCTCCGGGGAACAGAGGGCCTACAATGAGCAGTTCTTC.

CDR3 nucleotides: TGCGCCAGCAGCCAACCAAAGACTAGCGGGCCAGATACGCAGTATTTT. Its translation is CASSQPKTSGPDTQYF. This chain joins TRBV4-3 and TRBJ2-3, with 10 bases identical to TRBD2. V lost 2 bases and J lost 4; bases outside the gene matches: 6. The V gene's germline CDR1 is LGHNA and CDR2 YSLEER. There are 16 residues in the CDR3.

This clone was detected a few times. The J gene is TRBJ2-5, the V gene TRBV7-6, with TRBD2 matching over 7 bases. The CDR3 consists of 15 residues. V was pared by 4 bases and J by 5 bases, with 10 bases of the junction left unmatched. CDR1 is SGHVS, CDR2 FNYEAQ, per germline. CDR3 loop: CASSWASGEVETQYF. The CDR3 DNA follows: TGTGCCAGCAGCTGGGCTAGCGGAGAGGTGGAGACCCAGTACTTC.

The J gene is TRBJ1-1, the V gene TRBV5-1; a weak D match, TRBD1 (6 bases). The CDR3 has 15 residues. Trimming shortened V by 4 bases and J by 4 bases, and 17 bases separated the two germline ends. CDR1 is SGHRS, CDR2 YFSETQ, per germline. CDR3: CASSLGAGVGTEAFF. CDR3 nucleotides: TGCGCCAGCAGCCTGGGGGCAGGGGTCGGCACTGAAGCTTTCTTT.

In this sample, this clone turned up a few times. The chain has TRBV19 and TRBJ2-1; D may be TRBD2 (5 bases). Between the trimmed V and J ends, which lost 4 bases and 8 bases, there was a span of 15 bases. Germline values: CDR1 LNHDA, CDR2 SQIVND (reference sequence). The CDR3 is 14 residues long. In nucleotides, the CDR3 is TGTGCCAGTAGTAAATCGAATCCTAGCCATGAGCAGTTCTTC. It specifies CASSKSNPSHEQFF.

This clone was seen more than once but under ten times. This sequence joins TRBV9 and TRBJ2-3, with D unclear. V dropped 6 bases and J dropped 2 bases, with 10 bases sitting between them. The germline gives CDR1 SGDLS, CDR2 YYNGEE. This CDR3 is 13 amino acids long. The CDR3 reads CASNIAPTDTQYF. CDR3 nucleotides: TGTGCCAGCAACATAGCCCCCACAGATACGCAGTATTTT.

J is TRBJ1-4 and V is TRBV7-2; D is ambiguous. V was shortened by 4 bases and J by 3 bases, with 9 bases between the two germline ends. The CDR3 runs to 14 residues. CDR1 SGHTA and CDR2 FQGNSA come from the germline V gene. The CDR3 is CASSSWGANEKLFF. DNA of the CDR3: TGTGCCAGCAGCTCGTGGGGAGCTAATGAAAAACTGTTTTTT.

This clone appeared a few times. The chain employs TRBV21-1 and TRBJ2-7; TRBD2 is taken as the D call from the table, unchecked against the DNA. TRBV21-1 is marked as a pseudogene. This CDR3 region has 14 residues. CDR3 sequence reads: CASSKGPRASGQYF. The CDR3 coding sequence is TGTGCCAGCAGCAAAGGTCCGCGAGCGTCGGGGCAGTACTTC.

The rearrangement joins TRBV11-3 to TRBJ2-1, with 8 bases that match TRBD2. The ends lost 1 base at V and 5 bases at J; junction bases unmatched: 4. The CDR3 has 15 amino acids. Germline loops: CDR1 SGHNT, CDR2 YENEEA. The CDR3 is CASSLAGGTNNEQFF. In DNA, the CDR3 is TGTGCCAGCAGCTTAGCGGGAGGGACCAACAATGAGCAGTTCTTC.

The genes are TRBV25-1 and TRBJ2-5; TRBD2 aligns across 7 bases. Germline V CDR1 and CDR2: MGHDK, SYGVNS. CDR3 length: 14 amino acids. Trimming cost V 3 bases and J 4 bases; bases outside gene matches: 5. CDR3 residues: CASSDPREVETQYF. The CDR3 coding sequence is TGTGCCAGCAGTGACCCCCGGGAGGTAGAGACCCAGTACTTC.

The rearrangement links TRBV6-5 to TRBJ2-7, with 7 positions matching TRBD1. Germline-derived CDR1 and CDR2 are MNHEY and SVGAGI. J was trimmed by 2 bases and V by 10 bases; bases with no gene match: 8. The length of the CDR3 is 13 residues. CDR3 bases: TGTGCCATTACGGACAGGTCCACCTACGAGCAGTACTTC. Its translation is CAITDRSTYEQYF.

CDR3 amino acids: CSVEDRYLAGRYNEQFF. DNA for the CDR3: TGCAGCGTTGAAGATCGTTACCTAGCGGGACGCTACAATGAGCAGTTCTTC. The chain links TRBV29-1 to TRBJ2-1; TRBD2 matches at 9 bases. Per germline, CDR1 SQVTM and CDR2 ANQGSEA. CDR3 length: 17 amino acids. V was clipped by 0 bases and J by 3 bases; unmatched bases: 9.

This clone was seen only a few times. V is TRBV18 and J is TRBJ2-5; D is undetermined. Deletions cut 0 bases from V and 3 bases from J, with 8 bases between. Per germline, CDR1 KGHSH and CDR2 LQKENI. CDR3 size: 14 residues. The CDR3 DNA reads TGTGCCAGCTCACCACCGGTAGTGGAAGAGACCCAGTACTTC. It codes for CASSPPVVEETQYF.